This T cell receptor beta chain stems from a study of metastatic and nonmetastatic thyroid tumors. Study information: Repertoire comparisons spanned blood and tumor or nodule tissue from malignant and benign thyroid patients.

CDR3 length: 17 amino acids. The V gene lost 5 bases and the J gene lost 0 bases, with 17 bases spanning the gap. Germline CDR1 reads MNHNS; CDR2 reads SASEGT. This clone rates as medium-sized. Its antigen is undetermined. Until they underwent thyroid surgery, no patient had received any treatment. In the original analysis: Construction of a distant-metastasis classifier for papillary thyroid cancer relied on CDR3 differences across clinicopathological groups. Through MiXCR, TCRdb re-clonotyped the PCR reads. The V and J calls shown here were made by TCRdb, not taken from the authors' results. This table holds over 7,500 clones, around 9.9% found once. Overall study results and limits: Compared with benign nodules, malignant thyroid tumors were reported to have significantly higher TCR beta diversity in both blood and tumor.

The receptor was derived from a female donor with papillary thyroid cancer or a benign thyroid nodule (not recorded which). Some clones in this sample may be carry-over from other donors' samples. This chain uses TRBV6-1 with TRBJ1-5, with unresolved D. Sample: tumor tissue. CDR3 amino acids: CASSSPGRAYSNQPQHF. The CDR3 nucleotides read TGTGCCAGCAGTTCCCCCGGGAGGGCCTATAGCAATCAGCCCCAGCATTTT.